The sequence of this TCR beta chain was determined in a study of blood T cells in healthy people across ages. Study outcomes and limitations: The recorded TCR beta diversity per million T cells decreased in a roughly linear manner with age. Higher diversity, along with more naive CD4+ cells, distinguished long-lived donors from aged donors.

The V segment lost 5 bases and the J segment 10 bases; nucleotides outside the gene matches: 10. The length of the CDR3 is 13 residues. A second PCR, run for roughly 7 to 12 cycles, used a sample-barcoded 5' primer plus a J-beta primer mix. TCRdb ran MiXCR on the 5' RACE reads and lists one entry per CDR3 protein. The table includes some 1.8 million distinct CDR3 sequences, about two fifths detected once. Concerning this clonotype itself: The antigen is not known.

Source material: blood. The origin of this receptor is a human donor in good health. This chain joins TRBV12-3 or TRBV12-4 and TRBJ2-7, with 8 bases identical to TRBD2. CDR3 amino acids: CASSTGTRMHQYF. CDR3 DNA sequence: TGTGCCAGCAGTACCGGGACTAGAATGCATCAGTACTTC.